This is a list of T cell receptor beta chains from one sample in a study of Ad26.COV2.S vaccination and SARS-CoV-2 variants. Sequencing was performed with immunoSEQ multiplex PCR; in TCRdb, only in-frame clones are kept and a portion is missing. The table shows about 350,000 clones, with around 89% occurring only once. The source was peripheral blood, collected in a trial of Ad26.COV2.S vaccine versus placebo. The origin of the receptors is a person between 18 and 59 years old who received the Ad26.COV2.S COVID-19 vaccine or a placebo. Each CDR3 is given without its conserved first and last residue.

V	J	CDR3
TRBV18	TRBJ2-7	ASSPPGQGYEQY
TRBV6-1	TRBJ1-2	ASSEIGVDYGYT
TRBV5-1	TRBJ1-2	ASSLALPDKGFGYT
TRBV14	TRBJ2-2	ASSPQNTGELF
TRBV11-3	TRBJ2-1	ASSKRQGPNNEQF
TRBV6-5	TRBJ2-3	ASSRQSSTDTQY
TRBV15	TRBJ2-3	ATSPYSAGGRDTQY
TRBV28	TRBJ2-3	ASSLAGTGHTDTQY
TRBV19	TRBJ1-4	ASSILHPTSATNEKLF
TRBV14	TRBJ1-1	ASSQVVRGLAF
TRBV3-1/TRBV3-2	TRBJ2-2	ASSQDQAGKENTGELF
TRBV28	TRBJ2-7	ASSFPNYEQY
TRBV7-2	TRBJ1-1	ASSTQGAGTEAF
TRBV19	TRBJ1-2	ASSPGTGMAGYT
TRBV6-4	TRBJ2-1	ASSSEGSYEQF
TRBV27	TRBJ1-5	ATAQGGLRQPQH
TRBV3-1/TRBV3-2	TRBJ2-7	ASSHGSGYEQY
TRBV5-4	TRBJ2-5	ASSPTGAGKETQY
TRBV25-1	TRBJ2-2	ASSLGSPGELF
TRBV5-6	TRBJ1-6	ASSPSSYNSPLH
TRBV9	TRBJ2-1	ASSEAASGRAQAFNEQF
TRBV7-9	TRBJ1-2	ASSLVFGYT
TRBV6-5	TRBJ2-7	ASRPPGRAYEQY
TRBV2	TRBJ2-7	ASSETSGGVEQY
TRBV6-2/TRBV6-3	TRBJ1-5	ASSWATVSASNQPQH
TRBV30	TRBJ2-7	AWTGGRVEQY
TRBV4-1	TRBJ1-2	ASRPGWGGYT
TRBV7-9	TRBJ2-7	ASSLGKSYEQY
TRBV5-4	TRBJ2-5	ASSSQQGASQETQY
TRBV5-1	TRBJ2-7	ASSPPPSGGIYEQY
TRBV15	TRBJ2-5	ATSRASGGPTSY
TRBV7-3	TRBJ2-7	ASSLVRTADGEQY
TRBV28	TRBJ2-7	ASSFVQGGTYEQY
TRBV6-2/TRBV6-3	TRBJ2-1	ASSLYNEQF
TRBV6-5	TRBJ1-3	ATESSGNTIY
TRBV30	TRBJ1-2	AWSVWGQPYGYT
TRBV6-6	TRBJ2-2	ASSYFTYTGELF
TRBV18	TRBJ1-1	ASSLNRGGIRTEAF
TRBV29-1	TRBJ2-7	SVERGFLGGEQY
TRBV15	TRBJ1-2	ATSSSPFAAEGYT
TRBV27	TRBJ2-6	ASSFFRSGVASGANVLT
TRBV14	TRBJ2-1	ASSQEKGGVVGLAGNEQF
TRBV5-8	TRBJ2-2	ASTRIRGNTGELF
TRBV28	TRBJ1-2	ASRRDGGAGYT
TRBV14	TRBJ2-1	ASRGQDPYNEQF
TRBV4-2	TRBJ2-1	ASSQQAGGVSYNEQF
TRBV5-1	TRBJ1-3	ASSSQGTGNTIY
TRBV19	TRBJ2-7	ASSPQTSGRSGEQY
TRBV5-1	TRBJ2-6	ASSLAVSGANVLT
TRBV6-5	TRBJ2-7	ASTFGDEQY
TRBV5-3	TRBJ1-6	ARSSPTGGDVFDSPLH
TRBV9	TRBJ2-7	ASSLSTGETYEQY
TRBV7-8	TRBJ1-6	ASSDRDRGRYSPLH